Listed below are T cell receptor beta chains from one sample, sequenced in a study of blood T cell repertoires in COVID-19. TCRdb's copy holds only in-frame clones and misses some; the assay was immunoSEQ multiplex PCR. In the table there are 100,000 to 120,000 clones, around 90% of which are singletons. What was sequenced was peripheral blood. All receptors come from a woman in her 50s with acute or convalescent COVID-19. Both conserved end residues are part of each CDR3. D genes are given only for firm matches.

CDR3aa | d_gene | j_gene | v_gene
CASSQTQGRSEKLFF | NA | TRBJ1-4 | TRBV4-2
CASSSRAGVLGNEQFF | TRBD2 | TRBJ2-1 | TRBV19
CAWSVARGEQYF | NA | TRBJ2-7 | TRBV30
CASSLDQGWNQPQHF | NA | TRBJ1-5 | TRBV5-1
CASSPGTAYVDDYEQYF | TRBD1 | TRBJ2-7 | TRBV9
CASSLGTGGYNEQFF | TRBD1 | TRBJ2-1 | TRBV5-1
CASSLAGGPHEQYF | TRBD2 | TRBJ2-7 | TRBV28
CASSLVGRLETQYF | TRBD2 | TRBJ2-5 | TRBV27
CASSPGLENRHEQFF | TRBD2 | TRBJ2-1 | TRBV3-1/TRBV3-2
CATSTPSGAYNEQFF | TRBD2 | TRBJ2-1 | TRBV15
CASSLGRLGEANEKLFF | NA | TRBJ1-4 | TRBV5-1
CASSSNLAANEQFF | NA | TRBJ2-1 | TRBV7-8
CASSFPGRASNQPQHF | NA | TRBJ1-5 | TRBV28
CASSVEISGSIYNEQFF | TRBD2 | TRBJ2-1 | TRBV9
CASSSSTGELFF | NA | TRBJ2-2 | TRBV27
CATSDSGGQPQHF | TRBD1 | TRBJ1-5 | TRBV24-1
CASSDGLAGAYEQYF | TRBD2 | TRBJ2-7 | TRBV6-1
CATSRDKWGDKTQYF | NA | TRBJ2-5 | TRBV15
CASSGGQGTGNYGYTF | TRBD1 | TRBJ1-2 | TRBV7-9
CASSLQGRANTEAFF | NA | TRBJ1-1 | TRBV11-2
CASSYSGGVPGELFF | NA | TRBJ2-2 | TRBV6-5
CASSQPLAGNTGELFF | TRBD2 | TRBJ2-2 | TRBV19
CASSQTSGTYNEQFF | TRBD2 | TRBJ2-1 | TRBV14
CASRRGQGAIYEQYF | TRBD1 | TRBJ2-7 | TRBV27
CASSPLPSGSTDTQYF | TRBD2 | TRBJ2-3 | TRBV18
CASSLRTGGTMNTEAFF | TRBD1 | TRBJ1-1 | TRBV19
CASSLQGRAETQYF | NA | TRBJ2-5 | TRBV7-2
CATSTAGSHEQYF | NA | TRBJ2-7 | TRBV15
CASSDHRDEQYF | NA | TRBJ2-7 | TRBV19
CASSRGDTQYF | NA | TRBJ2-3 | TRBV18
CASRNQGADTQYF | TRBD1 | TRBJ2-3 | TRBV5-6
CSVKGAGMAFF | TRBD1 | TRBJ1-1 | TRBV29-1
CASSYSSNGNTEAFF | NA | TRBJ1-1 | TRBV6-5
CASSYQDYHNEQFF | NA | TRBJ2-1 | TRBV5-4
CASSLFPGTGTTTDTQYF | TRBD2 | TRBJ2-3 | TRBV5-1
CATSEPGRLNEQFF | TRBD2 | TRBJ2-1 | TRBV24-1
CASSQGITPEAFF | NA | TRBJ1-1 | TRBV3-1/TRBV3-2
CASRETGSYEQYF | NA | TRBJ2-7 | TRBV12-3/TRBV12-4
CASSLGVMNYGYTF | NA | TRBJ1-2 | TRBV6-5
CASSPWPGGMGSYNSPLHF | TRBD1 | TRBJ1-6 | TRBV5-6
CASRRDTNTGELFF | NA | TRBJ2-2 | TRBV5-1
CASSLLEATNEKLFF | NA | TRBJ1-4 | TRBV7-9
CSANLQGLYYGYTF | NA | TRBJ1-2 | TRBV29-1
CASSDHALGLAGMNEQFF | TRBD2 | TRBJ2-1 | TRBV10-1
CASSFLQGEKLFF | NA | TRBJ1-4 | TRBV11-2
CASSLAGTSGSEQYF | TRBD2 | TRBJ2-7 | TRBV7-9
CASSLLATPGGEAFF | NA | TRBJ1-1 | TRBV27
CASTRMLNEKLFF | NA | TRBJ1-4 | TRBV6-5
CASSLVGGRDSPLHF | NA | TRBJ1-6 | TRBV7-2
CASSLAGGGTGELFF | TRBD2 | TRBJ2-2 | TRBV5-1
CASSLGQNTEAFF | NA | TRBJ1-1 | TRBV28
CASSYGAGELFF | NA | TRBJ2-2 | TRBV6-2/TRBV6-3
CAITNLATNEKLFF | NA | TRBJ1-4 | TRBV6-5
CASSYPGRGAFF | NA | TRBJ1-1 | TRBV6-5
CASSPRILDTTYEQYF | NA | TRBJ2-7 | TRBV7-6